These 7 T cell receptor beta chains came from one sample sequenced in a study of OX40 agonist ivuxolimab in advanced cancers. The receptor library was made with the immunoSEQ multiplex PCR assay. What TCRdb holds here is the immuneACCESS table cut down to in-frame rearrangements. Part of the clones is not present; checked against another copy, under half of the missing clones reflect an unresolved V gene, and the others are unexplained. For this sample the table gives 55,000 to 75,000 clones, of which around 83% were detected only once. The ten largest clonotypes hold 4.5% to 5% of the sample. Sequencing was performed on CD4+ or CD8+ T cells sorted from blood, taken in a trial of the OX40 agonist ivuxolimab. The origin of the receptors is an adult with an advanced solid tumor such as melanoma, head and neck, liver or kidney cancer.

The gene calls are TRBV6-1 and TRBJ2-7; D perhaps matches TRBD2 (6 bases). Germline loops: CDR1 MNHNS, CDR2 SASEGT. This CDR3 spans 15 amino acids. The V end was cut by 8 bases, the J end by 0 bases, with 17 bases between. The CDR3 protein is CASSPGVRSSYEQYF. The CDR3 nucleotides are TGTGCCAGCTCCCCGGGAGTGAGGTCCTCCTACGAGCAGTACTTC.

Only one count was recorded for this clone. The rearrangement links TRBV9 to TRBJ2-3, with D possibly being TRBD2 (6 bases). Germline V gene lookup returns CDR1 SGDLS and CDR2 YYNGEE. V gave up 0 bases and J gave up 2 bases, with 16 bases separating them. CDR3 length equals 17 residues. The chain's CDR3 is CASSVGPAGLPTDTQYF. The CDR3 nucleotides read TGTGCCAGCAGCGTAGGACCAGCGGGCCTCCCCACAGATACGCAGTATTTT.

The chain employs TRBV2 and TRBJ2-5; D ambiguous. The CDR3 is 13 residues long. The germline V gene encodes CDR1 SNHLY and CDR2 FYNNEI. V lost 2 bases, J lost 9 bases, and 13 bases lay in between. The CDR3 bases are TGTGCCAGCAGTGAACCTAATATGGGTCCCCAGTACTTC. This encodes CASSEPNMGPQYF.

This chain connects TRBV4-3 to TRBJ1-2; D is possibly TRBD1 (5 bases). The V gene's germline CDR1 is LGHNA and CDR2 YSLEER. V lost 0 bases and J 8 bases, leaving 16 bases between the germline ends. The CDR3 is made up of 15 amino acids. The CDR3 nucleotides are TGCGCCAGCAGCCAAGACAGGGACTCGACGTTCGGCTACACCTTC. Amino acids: CASSQDRDSTFGYTF.

The V gene is TRBV7-9, the J gene TRBJ2-5; D ambiguous. The germline V gene encodes CDR1 SEHNR and CDR2 FQNEAQ (reference sequence). The CDR3 totals 14 residues. V gave up 4 bases and J gave up 5 bases, with 14 bases separating them. CDR3 region: CASSYLLKAETQYF. The CDR3 DNA reads as TGTGCCAGCAGCTATCTCCTCAAGGCGGAGACCCAGTACTTC.

In its sample, this clone was seen many times. This chain joins TRBV4-2 and TRBJ1-4; no clear D gene. Looked up from germline, CDR1 is LGHNA and CDR2 is YNFKEQ. CDR3 size: 13 residues. V lost 6 bases and J 6 bases, leaving 11 bases between the germline ends. The CDR3 region has the DNA TGTGCCAGCAGACGCATTGGGGATGAAAAACTGTTTTTT. Its protein product is CASRRIGDEKLFF.

V usage is TRBV30 and J usage is TRBJ2-7; TRBD2 matches 16 bases. This CDR3 has 15 residues. V shed 3 bases and J 10 bases; nucleotides not matched to a gene: 9. From germline, CDR1 is GTSNPN and CDR2 SVGIG (reference sequence). CDR3 sequence reads: CAWRTRGLAGGAQYF. The DNA of the CDR3 is TGTGCCTGGAGAACCCGGGGACTAGCGGGAGGGGCTCAGTACTTC.